One sample yielded the 16 T cell receptor beta chains listed below, sequenced in a study of blood T cell repertoires in COVID-19. Only in-frame clones appear in the TCRdb table, and some are missing; sequencing was by immunoSEQ multiplex PCR. The sample lists 75,000 to 90,000 clones, approximately 89% occurring once. Sequenced sample: peripheral blood. The source of these receptors is a man over 45 with active or convalescent COVID-19.

The chain employs TRBV28 and TRBJ2-7; no clear D. The ends were cut back, 3 bases at V and 6 bases at J, with 6 bases in the middle. Looked up from germline, CDR1 is MDHEN and CDR2 is SYDVKM. The CDR3 contains 11 residues. CDR3 DNA: TGTGCCAGCAGTTTTCTCGGCGAGCAGTACGTC. As protein: CASSFLGEQYV.

The chain recombines TRBV5-1 with TRBJ2-2, with no clear D. CDR3 length: 14 residues. Germline V lookup: CDR1 SGHRS, CDR2 YFSETQ. V gave up 0 bases and J gave up 7 bases, with 10 bases separating them. The CDR3 DNA follows: TGCGCCAGCAGCTTGGGGTACGGAGACGGGGAGCTGTTTTTT. Translated: CASSLGYGDGELFF.

The V call is TRBV11-2, the J call TRBJ2-1; 7 bases match TRBD2. CDR1 SGHAT and CDR2 FQNNGV come from the germline V gene. Trimming cost V 0 bases and J 3 bases; bases outside gene matches: 5. This CDR3 comprises 16 residues. CDR3: CASSLDQLARYNEQFF. CDR3 nucleotides: TGTGCCAGCAGCTTAGATCAACTAGCGCGCTACAATGAGCAGTTCTTC.

This clone was picked up one time. This chain links TRBV7-2 with TRBJ2-3, with TRBD1 identical over 11 bases. The CDR3 consists of 14 residues. Looked up from germline, CDR1 is SGHTA and CDR2 is FQGNSA. Trimming cost V 6 bases and J 6 bases; bases outside gene matches: 5. This chain's CDR3 is CASSDRDRGDTQYF. The CDR3 DNA follows: TGTGCCAGCAGTGACCGGGACAGGGGGGATACGCAGTATTTT.

The sample holds a few counts of this clone. The chain joins TRBV10-1 to TRBJ1-1; the match to TRBD1 covers 8 bases. CDR3 length equals 13 residues. The trim removed 6 bases at V and 0 bases at J, leaving 0 bases unmatched. The V gene's germline CDR1 is WNHNN and CDR2 SYGVQD (reference sequence). In DNA form, the CDR3 reads TGCGCCAGCAGGGGACAGGTGAACACTGAAGCTTTCTTT. Translated, it gives CASRGQVNTEAFF.

CDR3 in amino acids: CASSTLALSQETQYF. The CDR3 DNA follows: TGTGCCAGCTCAACCCTAGCTTTGTCCCAAGAGACCCAGTACTTC. The chain has TRBV7-2 and TRBJ2-5, with D maybe TRBD2 (5 bases). CDR1 is SGHTA and CDR2 is FQGNSA in the germline V gene. This CDR3 spans 15 amino acids. With 8 bases removed from V and 1 base from J, the gap between germline ends came to 17 bases.

The rearrangement links TRBV3-1 (or the pseudogene TRBV3-2) to TRBJ1-5; D remains ambiguous. Trimming stripped 1 base from V and 3 bases from J, with 13 bases between. Germline V lookup: CDR1 LGHDT, CDR2 YNNKEL (reference sequence). This CDR3 has 16 residues. CDR3 in amino acids: CASSQGQPGFNQPQHF. The CDR3 bases are TGTGCCAGCAGCCAAGGTCAGCCAGGCTTCAATCAGCCCCAGCATTTT.

This clone has only a few counts. V and J are TRBV7-6 and TRBJ2-2; D possibly corresponds to TRBD1 (6 bases). The CDR3 runs to 15 residues. Germline values: CDR1 SGHVS, CDR2 FNYEAQ. Trimming left V 5 bases short and J 4 bases short, with 14 bases between. The CDR3 DNA reads TGTGCCAGCAGCAAAAGGACAGAAGCCACCGGGGAGCTGTTTTTT. It specifies CASSKRTEATGELFF.

This rearrangement joins TRBV10-2 to TRBJ2-3; the D gene is possibly TRBD1 (5 bases). The CDR3 totals 15 residues. V was cut by 7 bases and J by 0 bases, with 14 bases left in between. Germline CDR1 reads WSHSY; CDR2 reads SAAADI. The CDR3 reads CASTETAGSTDTQYF. As DNA, the CDR3 is TGCGCCAGCACCGAGACAGCCGGTAGCACAGATACGCAGTATTTT.

This clone is a singleton in its sample. The chain recombines TRBV19 with TRBJ1-2; 12 nucleotides line up with TRBD1. CDR1 and CDR2 from the germline V gene are LNHDA and SQIVND (reference sequence). The CDR3 extends over 14 amino acids. Germline trimming cut 7 bases from V and 8 bases from J; bases unmatched to any gene: 8. CDR3 DNA: TGTGCCAGTACCCCGGGACAGGGGGCCTGGGGCTACACCTTC. Encoded protein: CASTPGQGAWGYTF.

This clone occurred once. The V call is TRBV7-2, the J call TRBJ1-1; TRBD1 is a possible D gene (6 bases). The CDR3 runs to 14 residues. The V gene's germline CDR1 is SGHTA and CDR2 FQGNSA. Trimming cost V 2 bases and J 1 base, with 8 bases left between them. The CDR3 sequence is CASSLIRGNTEAFF. The CDR3 DNA follows: TGTGCCAGCAGCTTAATCAGGGGGAACACTGAAGCTTTCTTT.

The V call is TRBV5-4, the J call TRBJ2-6, with D perhaps matching TRBD2 (6 bases). The CDR3 consists of 16 residues. V was trimmed by 0 bases and J by 4 bases, leaving 11 bases between them. Germline V gene lookup returns CDR1 SGHNT and CDR2 YYREEE (reference sequence). CDR3 sequence: CASSLGGTEGANVLTF. CDR3 sequence (DNA): TGTGCCAGCAGCTTGGGGGGGACTGAAGGGGCCAACGTCCTGACTTTC.

The rearrangement uses TRBV11-2 and TRBJ2-4; possible D gene TRBD1, 6 bases. V was shortened by 1 base and J by 7 bases, with 8 bases between the two germline ends. Looked up from germline, CDR1 is SGHAT and CDR2 is FQNNGV. The CDR3 sequence is 13 residues long. DNA for the CDR3: TGTGCCAGCAGCTTAGTACAGGGTAACATTCAGTACTTC. It is translated as CASSLVQGNIQYF.

The genes are TRBV7-8 and TRBJ2-7; maybe TRBD1 (6 bases). This CDR3 spans 14 amino acids. V was trimmed by 5 bases and J by 6 bases, leaving 17 bases between them. CDR1 and CDR2 (germline): SGHVS, FQNEAQ. CDR3 residues: CASSPAGTLAEQYV. In DNA form, the CDR3 reads TGTGCCAGCAGCCCAGCCGGGACATTGGCCGAGCAGTACGTC.

This chain uses TRBV7-2 with TRBJ2-5, with TRBD1 matching 7 bases. Germline trimming cut 1 base from V and 1 base from J; bases unmatched to any gene: 6. The CDR3 has 16 residues. Germline CDR1 SGHTA, CDR2 FQGNSA. The CDR3 coding sequence is TGTGCCAGCAGCTTAGATTCAAGGGGGCGCCAAGAGACCCAGTACTTC. It is translated as CASSLDSRGRQETQYF. Together with reference TRBV7-2 and TRBJ2-5, the CDR3 gives the full variable domain: GAGVSQSPSNKVTEKGKDVELRCDPISGHTALYWYRQSLGQGLEFLIYFQGNSAPDKSGLPSDRFSAERTGGSVSTLTIQRTQQEDSAVYLCASSLDSRGRQETQYFGPGTRLLVL.

This clone was seen once. V usage is TRBV28 and J usage is TRBJ1-4; D is perhaps TRBD1 (6 bases). The CDR3 consists of 14 residues. Trimming removed 7 bases from V and 11 bases from J, with 20 bases in between. The germline V gene encodes CDR1 MDHEN and CDR2 SYDVKM. CDR3 region: CASTLDSLNGKLFF. The CDR3 DNA follows: TGTGCCAGCACCCTGGACAGTCTTAATGGGAAACTGTTTTTT. The variable domain in full, with the rest retrieved from reference TRBV28 and TRBJ1-4, is DVKVTQSSRYLVKRTGEKVFLECVQDMDHENMFWYRQDPGLGLRLIYFSYDVKMKEKGDIPEGYSVSREKKERFSLILESASTNQTSMYLCASTLDSLNGKLFFGSGTQLSVL.